Listed below are T cell receptor beta chains from one sample, sequenced in a study of CD8 T cells in ankylosing spondylitis. MiXCR, applied by TCRdb to the 5' RACE reads, yields one record per CDR3 protein. The table shows 700,000 or so distinct CDR3 sequences, with roughly 19% occurring only once. The specimen was blood, either unsorted or a sorted T cell fraction (not recorded which). All receptors come from a male donor with ankylosing spondylitis. Both conserved end residues are part of each CDR3. The D gene is left open where the match is weak. Not all rows give a size; the values are once, few, many and, for expanded clones, a class.

V: TRBV7-3; D: TRBD2; J: TRBJ2-3; size: -; CDR3: CASGSGGGPDTQYF; DNA: TGTGCCTCCGGAAGCGGGGGGGGGCCAGATACGCAGTATTTT
V: TRBV5-1; D: -; J: TRBJ2-2; size: -; CDR3: CASSLIVSGELFF; DNA: TGCGCCAGCAGCTTGATAGTTTCCGGGGAGCTGTTTTTT
V: TRBV5-1; D: -; J: TRBJ2-3; size: few; CDR3: CASTQTGSTDTQYF; DNA: TGCGCCAGCACCCAAACAGGGAGCACAGATACGCAGTATTTT
V: TRBV10-3; D: -; J: TRBJ2-7; size: -; CDR3: CAISDRIYEQYF; DNA: TGTGCCATCAGTGACAGGATATACGAGCAGTACTTC
V: TRBV7-2; D: TRBD2; J: TRBJ2-1; size: few; CDR3: CASSLEGTSTGNEQFF; DNA: TGTGCCAGCAGCTTGGAGGGGACTAGCACAGGCAATGAGCAGTTCTTC
V: TRBV6-1; D: TRBD1; J: TRBJ1-2; size: -; CDR3: CASSTTGGSSFGYTF; DNA: TGTGCCAGCAGTACGACAGGGGGCTCTTCTTTTGGCTACACCTTC
V: TRBV30; D: TRBD1; J: TRBJ2-5; size: few; CDR3: CAFWDRGETQYF; DNA: TGTGCCTTCTGGGACAGGGGGGAGACCCAGTACTTC
V: TRBV7-2; D: TRBD1; J: TRBJ2-1; size: -; CDR3: CASSPARGPYNEQFF; DNA: TGTGCCAGCAGCCCCGCGAGGGGGCCCTACAATGAGCAGTTCTTC
V: TRBV20-1; D: -; J: TRBJ2-1; size: few; CDR3: CSARDKLREQFF; DNA: TGCAGTGCTAGAGACAAACTACGTGAGCAGTTCTTC
V: TRBV12-1; D: -; J: TRBJ2-1; size: -; CDR3: CASSLPGTGRGPQFF; DNA: TGTGCCAGCAGTTTGCCCGGGACAGGCCGGGGTCCGCAGTTCTTC
V: TRBV9; D: -; J: TRBJ2-2; size: -; CDR3: CASSAALESGELFF; DNA: TGTGCCAGCAGCGCAGCACTAGAGTCCGGGGAGCTGTTTTTT
V: TRBV7-3; D: -; J: TRBJ2-7; size: -; CDR3: CASRGDGDYEQYF; DNA: TGTGCCAGCCGGGGAGACGGGGACTACGAGCAGTACTTC
V: TRBV6-5; D: -; J: TRBJ2-7; size: once; CDR3: CASSYSTRTYEQYF; DNA: TGTGCCAGCAGTTACTCGACACGAACCTACGAGCAGTACTTC
V: TRBV5-1; D: -; J: TRBJ1-1; size: -; CDR3: CASSLQQMNTEAFF; DNA: TGCGCCAGCAGCTTGCAACAGATGAACACTGAAGCTTTCTTT
V: TRBV28; D: -; J: TRBJ2-7; size: -; CDR3: CASSSRDWFSYEQYF; DNA: TGTGCCAGCAGTTCCAGGGACTGGTTCTCCTACGAGCAGTACTTC
V: TRBV20-1; D: -; J: TRBJ2-1; size: many; CDR3: CSATGNFRNEQFF; DNA: TGCAGTGCTACAGGGAATTTTAGGAATGAGCAGTTCTTC